Reported below is one TCR beta chain. Its target is not known. Both 60 Vbeta primers and 13 Jbeta primers went into the PCR. The protocol was immunoSEQ multiplex PCR, while the TCRdb copy is restricted to in-frame clones and leaves out a portion. The top ten hold approximately 1.3% of the sample, which has about 160,000 clones, about 64% seen once. These data originate in a study of cytomegalovirus exposure and HLA in healthy donors. Study observations and caveats: The only immune exposure information that was available was CMV serostatus. Through in vitro validation, three CMV-associated chains were shown to be specific for CMV antigens. Reportedly, TCR beta sequences accurately predicted HLA-A and HLA-B alleles in most subjects. Reports credit the classifier with highly specific, highly sensitive diagnosis of cytomegalovirus status.

The TCR sequence derives from a man aged 50-59 years in good health and CMV-seronegative. The sample comprised PBMCs.

The CDR3 sequence: CASSLDRPGIPTEAFF. The CDR3 coding sequence is TGTGCCAGCAGCTTAGATCGTCCGGGGATACCCACTGAAGCTTTCTTT. The V and J genes are TRBV7-9 and TRBJ1-1; D remains ambiguous. Germline-derived CDR1 and CDR2 are SEHNR and FQNEAQ (reference sequence). The CDR3 contains 16 residues. Trimming left V 1 base short and J 4 bases short, with 16 bases between. Combining the CDR3 with reference TRBV7-9 and TRBJ1-1 gives the whole variable domain DTGVSQNPRHKITKRGQNVTFRCDPISEHNRLYWYRQTLGQGPEFLTYFQNEAQLEKSRLLSDRFSAERPKGSFSTLEIQRTEQGDSAMYLCASSLDRPGIPTEAFFGQGTRLTVV.